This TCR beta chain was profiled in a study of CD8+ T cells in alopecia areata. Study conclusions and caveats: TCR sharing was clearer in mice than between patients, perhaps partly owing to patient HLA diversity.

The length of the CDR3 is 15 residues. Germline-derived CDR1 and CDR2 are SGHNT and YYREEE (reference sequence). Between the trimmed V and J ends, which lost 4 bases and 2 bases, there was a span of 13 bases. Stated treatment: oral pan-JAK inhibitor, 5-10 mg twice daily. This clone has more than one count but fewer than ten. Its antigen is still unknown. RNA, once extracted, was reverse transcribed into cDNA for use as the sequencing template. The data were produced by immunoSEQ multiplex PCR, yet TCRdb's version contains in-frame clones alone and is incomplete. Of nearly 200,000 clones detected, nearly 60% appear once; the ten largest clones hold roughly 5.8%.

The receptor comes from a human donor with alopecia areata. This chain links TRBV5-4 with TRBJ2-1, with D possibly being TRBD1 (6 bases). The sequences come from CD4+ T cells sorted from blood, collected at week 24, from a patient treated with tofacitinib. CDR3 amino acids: CASSPRQAAYNEQFF. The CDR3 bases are TGTGCCAGCAGCCCTCGACAGGCAGCCTACAATGAGCAGTTCTTC.